A selection of T cell receptor beta chains follows, all from one sample in a study of shared clonotypes between healthy human individuals. TCRdb keeps only in-frame clones here, not all; method: immunoSEQ multiplex PCR. Altogether 1.6 million or so clones are present, approximately 98.5% being singletons, with the ten largest covering about 0.35%. The sample taken for sequencing was naive CD4+ T cells sorted from blood. The receptors derive from a man aged 30 to 45 in good health. Each CDR3 is given with its conserved first and last residue. D genes are given only for firm matches. Expanded clones are given a class, and other clones once, few, many or no size at all.

size	length	D	J	V	DNA	CDR3
-	16	-	TRBJ2-6	TRBV27	TGTGCCAGCAGTTTGGCCCCAAATTCTGGGGCCAACGTCCTGACTTTC	CASSLAPNSGANVLTF
-	15	TRBD1	TRBJ2-1	TRBV18	TGTGCCAGCTCACCAAGCCAGGGGGCCTACAATGAGCAGTTCTTC	CASSPSQGAYNEQFF
-	14	TRBD1	TRBJ2-5	TRBV18	TGTGCCAGCTCACCACTCGGACAGGGTGAGACCCAGTACTTC	CASSPLGQGETQYF
-	13	-	TRBJ1-3	TRBV7-9	TGTGCCAGCAGCTTAACGAACGGAGCTTCCATATATTTT	CASSLTNGASIYF
-	13	-	TRBJ1-1	TRBV7-2	TGTGCCAGCAGCTCGGACGTGTATTCTGAAGCTTTCTTT	CASSSDVYSEAFF
-	14	TRBD1	TRBJ1-5	TRBV6-1	TGTGCCAGCAGGGTTCGGGACAGGGATCAGCCCCAGCATTTT	CASRVRDRDQPQHF
-	13	-	TRBJ2-7	TRBV29-1	TGCAGCGTAGACGGGGGGCCCTCCTACGAGCAGTACTTC	CSVDGGPSYEQYF
-	16	TRBD2	TRBJ2-7	TRBV5-1	TGCGCCAGCAGCCTGATGACTAGCGGGACCACGGGCGAGCAGTACTTC	CASSLMTSGTTGEQYF
-	16	-	TRBJ2-3	TRBV29-1	TGCAGCGTTGTTAGTCAGGGCGGGTCTAGCACAGATACGCAGTATTTT	CSVVSQGGSSTDTQYF
-	15	TRBD1	TRBJ2-7	TRBV28	TGTGCCAGCAGTTTAGGGACAGGGGCAGGCTACGAGCAGTACTTC	CASSLGTGAGYEQYF
few	12	TRBD1	TRBJ2-1	TRBV7-9	TGTGCCAGCAGCCAGGGGGTAGGTGAGCAGTTCTTC	CASSQGVGEQFF
-	14	-	TRBJ1-1	TRBV5-6	TGTGCCAGCAGCTTGGGCCCTATGCACACTGAAGCTTTCTTT	CASSLGPMHTEAFF
-	15	-	TRBJ2-2	TRBV10-3	TGTGCCACTCTGACAGGGTCGGGAGGTGCCGGGGAGCTGTTTTTT	CATLTGSGGAGELFF
once	15	-	TRBJ2-5	TRBV5-1	TGCGCCAGCACCACATCGGCTAGTGTTAAGGAGACCCAGTACTTC	CASTTSASVKETQYF
-	16	TRBD1	TRBJ2-1	TRBV5-1	TGCGCCAGCAGCTTACGCGTACCGGGACAGGGGAATGAGCAGTTCTTC	CASSLRVPGQGNEQFF
-	14	TRBD1	TRBJ2-2	TRBV27	TGTGCCAGCACCTTGACAGGGCGCACCGGGGAGCTGTTTTTT	CASTLTGRTGELFF
-	16	-	TRBJ2-5	TRBV14	TGTGCCAGCAGCCAAGAATGGCAGGGGAGCGGAGAGACCCAGTACTTC	CASSQEWQGSGETQYF
-	16	-	TRBJ1-2	TRBV7-9	TGTGCCAGCAGCTGGGACCCGAGGTCCGTTGCCTATGGCTACACTTTC	CASSWDPRSVAYGYTF
-	12	-	TRBJ1-2	TRBV9	TGTGCCAGCAGCCCGACCGGCTATGGCTACACCTTC	CASSPTGYGYTF
-	14	TRBD1	TRBJ2-7	TRBV2	TGTGCCAGCAATCCGGGACAGGGAACCTACGAGCAGTACTTC	CASNPGQGTYEQYF
-	13	-	TRBJ1-1	TRBV6-1	TGTGCCAGCAGGGGAGGACATAACACTGAAGCTTTCTTT	CASRGGHNTEAFF
-	14	-	TRBJ1-1	TRBV5-5	TGTGCCAGCGCCTACAGGGTCATGAACACTGAAGCTTTCTTT	CASAYRVMNTEAFF
-	14	-	TRBJ2-3	TRBV7-9	TGTGCCAGCAGCTTCCTGGCTAGCACAGATACGCAGTATTTT	CASSFLASTDTQYF
-	13	-	TRBJ1-2	TRBV5-5	TGTGCCAGCAGCACGATACCTAACTATGGCTACACCTTC	CASSTIPNYGYTF
-	14	TRBD1	TRBJ1-2	TRBV28	TGTGCCAGCAGTTTAGGTGCAGGGGGTGGTGGCTACACCTTC	CASSLGAGGGGYTF
once	13	-	TRBJ1-2	TRBV16	TGTGCCAGCAGCCTCGCAGCGGGGGCTGGCTACACCTTC	CASSLAAGAGYTF
-	15	-	TRBJ1-2	TRBV9	TGTGCCAGCAGCGTAGCGGCCGGGACACCCTATGGCTACACCTTC	CASSVAAGTPYGYTF
-	15	-	TRBJ2-7	TRBV7-7	TGTGCCAGCAGCTTAGGCCAGTTTGGCTCCTACGAGCAGTACTTC	CASSLGQFGSYEQYF
-	11	-	TRBJ1-2	TRBV7-9	TGTGCCAGCAGCTTAAAGTATGGCTACACCTTC	CASSLKYGYTF
-	17	-	TRBJ1-5	TRBV2	TGTGCCAGCAGTGAATCTTGGGGGTTGAGGAGCAATCAGCCCCAGCATTTT	CASSESWGLRSNQPQHF
-	15	TRBD2	TRBJ2-1	TRBV6-1	TGTGCCAGCGGAACGGGACTAGCGACCTACAATGAGCAGTTCTTC	CASGTGLATYNEQFF
once	15	TRBD2	TRBJ2-1	TRBV5-4	TGTGCCAGCAGCTCCTTAGCGGGAAATCACTATGAGCAGTTCTTC	CASSSLAGNHYEQFF
-	15	TRBD2	TRBJ2-1	TRBV12-5	TGTGCTAGTGGTTTGGGATTAGCGGGAGTGAGTGAGCAGTTCTTC	CASGLGLAGVSEQFF
-	15	TRBD2	TRBJ2-1	TRBV5-4	TGTGCCAGCAGCTCGACTAGCGGGAGTGGCGATGAGCAGTTCTTC	CASSSTSGSGDEQFF
-	14	-	TRBJ1-1	TRBV6-6	TGTGCCAGCAGTTACGGGGCCGTGAACACTGAAGCTTTCTTT	CASSYGAVNTEAFF
-	13	-	TRBJ2-3	TRBV10-3	TGTGCCATCAGTCGTCCAGATGCGGATTCGCAGTATTTT	CAISRPDADSQYF
-	14	-	TRBJ2-3	TRBV5-5	TGTGCCAGCAGCTTGGGGCAGGGATCGGATACGCAGTATTTT	CASSLGQGSDTQYF
-	15	-	TRBJ2-7	TRBV18	TGTGCCAGCTCCCCGCAACAGGCGGCTTCCTACGAGCAGTACTTC	CASSPQQAASYEQYF
-	14	TRBD1	TRBJ1-4	TRBV25-1	TGTGCCAGCGACCCGGGACAGGGAGAATCAAAACTGTTTTTT	CASDPGQGESKLFF
-	14	-	TRBJ2-5	TRBV14	TGTGCCAGCAGCCAAGCCGGACTTACGGAGACCCAGTACTTC	CASSQAGLTETQYF
once	14	-	TRBJ2-5	TRBV5-1	TGCGCCAGCAGCTTGTTAGGGGGGCAAGAGACCCAGTACTTC	CASSLLGGQETQYF
-	17	-	TRBJ1-5	TRBV19	TGTGCCAGTAGTATAGTCCTACAGGTCAGGGGCAATCAGCCCCAGCATTTT	CASSIVLQVRGNQPQHF
-	15	TRBD1	TRBJ1-3	TRBV5-4	TGTGCCAGCAGCGACCACAGGGGGCAAGGAAACACCATATATTTT	CASSDHRGQGNTIYF
-	16	TRBD2	TRBJ2-7	TRBV18	TGTGCCAGCTCACGGGGCCTAAGCGGGGGCGGGTCCGAGCAGTACTTC	CASSRGLSGGGSEQYF
once	15	-	TRBJ2-1	TRBV6-6	TGTGCCAGCAGTCGAGTGGGACTTGTAAACAATGAGCAGTTCTTC	CASSRVGLVNNEQFF
-	14	-	TRBJ2-7	TRBV19	TGTGCCAGTAGTATCGGGGTGTCTAGCTACGAGCAGTACTTC	CASSIGVSSYEQYF
-	13	-	TRBJ2-3	TRBV5-4	TGTGCCAGCAGCCCAGACCTACAGGGAGTAAGGTATTTT	CASSPDLQGVRYF
-	14	-	TRBJ2-2	TRBV6-5	TGTGCCAGCAGCAGACAGACGAACACCGGGGAGCTGTTTTTT	CASSRQTNTGELFF
-	18	-	TRBJ2-1	TRBV7-9	TGTGCCAGCAGCTCCGGCACGACTCTCAACCTCCTCTACAATGAGCAGTTCTTC	CASSSGTTLNLLYNEQFF
-	12	-	TRBJ1-3	TRBV28	TGTGCCAGCAGTATCCGGGGAAACACCATATATTTT	CASSIRGNTIYF